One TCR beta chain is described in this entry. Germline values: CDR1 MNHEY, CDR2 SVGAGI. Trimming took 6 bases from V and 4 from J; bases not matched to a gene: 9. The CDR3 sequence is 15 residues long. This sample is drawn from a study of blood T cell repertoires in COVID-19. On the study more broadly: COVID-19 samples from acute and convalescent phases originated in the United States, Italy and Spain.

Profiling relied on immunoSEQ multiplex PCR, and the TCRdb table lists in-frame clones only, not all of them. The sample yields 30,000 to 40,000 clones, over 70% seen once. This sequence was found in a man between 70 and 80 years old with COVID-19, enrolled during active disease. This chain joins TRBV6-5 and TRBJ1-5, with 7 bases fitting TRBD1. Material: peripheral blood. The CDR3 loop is CASRVSDRSNQPQHF. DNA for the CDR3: TGTGCCAGCAGAGTTTCGGACAGGTCGAATCAGCCCCAGCATTTT.